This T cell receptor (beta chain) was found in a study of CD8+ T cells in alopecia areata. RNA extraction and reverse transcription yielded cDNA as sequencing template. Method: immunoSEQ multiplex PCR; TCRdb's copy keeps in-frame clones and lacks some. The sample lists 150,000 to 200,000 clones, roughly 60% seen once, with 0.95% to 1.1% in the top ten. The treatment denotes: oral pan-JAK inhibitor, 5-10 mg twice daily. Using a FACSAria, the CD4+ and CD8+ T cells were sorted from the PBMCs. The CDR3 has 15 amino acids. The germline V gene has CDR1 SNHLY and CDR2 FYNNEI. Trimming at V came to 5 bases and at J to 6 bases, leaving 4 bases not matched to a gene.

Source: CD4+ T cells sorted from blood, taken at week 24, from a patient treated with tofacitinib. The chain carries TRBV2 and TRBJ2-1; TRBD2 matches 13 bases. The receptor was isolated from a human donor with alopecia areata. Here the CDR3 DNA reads TGTGCCAGCAGTAAGGGACTAGCGGGGATCAATGAGCAGTTCTTC. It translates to CASSKGLAGINEQFF.